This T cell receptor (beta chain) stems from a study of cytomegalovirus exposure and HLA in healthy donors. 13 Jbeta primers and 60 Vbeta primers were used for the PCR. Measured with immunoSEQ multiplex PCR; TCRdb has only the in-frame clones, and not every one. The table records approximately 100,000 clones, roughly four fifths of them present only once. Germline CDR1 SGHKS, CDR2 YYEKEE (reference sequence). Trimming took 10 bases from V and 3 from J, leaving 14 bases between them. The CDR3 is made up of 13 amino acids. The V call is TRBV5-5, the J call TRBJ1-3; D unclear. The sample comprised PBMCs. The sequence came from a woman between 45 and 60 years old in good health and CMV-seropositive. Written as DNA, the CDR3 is TGTGCCTCCACCCAGTGGTTTGGAAACACCATATATTTT. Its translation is CASTQWFGNTIYF.